This T cell receptor beta chain was captured in a study of T cells in localized non-small cell lung cancer. General study results and limits: Only one tumor region was sequenced, so heterogeneity remains possible. Exceeding tumor, uninvolved adjacent lung had the highest T cell clonality. Those with higher blood T cell density had longer overall survival.

The germline CDR1 and CDR2 sequences are SGHKS and YYEKEE (reference sequence). The CDR3 covers 16 residues. V gave up 0 bases and J gave up 0 bases, with 10 bases separating them. In this sample, this clone turned up once. Its antigen is not identified. Generated by immunoSEQ multiplex PCR, the TCRdb table keeps only in-frame clones and is missing some. Of roughly 9,900 clones in the sample, 60% to 75% were seen once. This receptor was identified in a male donor at least 60 years old with stage I lung adenocarcinoma. The sequenced sample was peripheral blood, obtained before any cancer treatment. This sequence joins TRBV5-5 and TRBJ2-1; no clear D. CDR3 amino acids: CASSLGTRSSYNEQFF. CDR3 sequence (DNA): TGTGCCAGCAGCTTGGGTACGAGAAGCTCCTACAATGAGCAGTTCTTC.